The rows below give T cell receptor beta chains drawn from one sample of a study of T cell changes during pregnancy in multiple sclerosis. The data were produced by immunoSEQ multiplex PCR, yet TCRdb's version contains in-frame clones alone and is incomplete. The sample includes roughly 72,000 clones, approximately 93% of them seen just once. Here the sequenced sample was CD4+ T cells from peripheral blood mononuclear cells, taken after pregnancy. The origin of the receptors is a female donor with multiple sclerosis, enrolled in a pregnancy study. CDR3s leave out the opening cysteine and the closing phenylalanine or tryptophan. A D gene is named only where the DNA matches it firmly.

d_gene	j_gene	v_gene	CDR3aa
TRBD1	TRBJ1-5	TRBV4-3	ASSQDRGNQPQH
-	TRBJ2-1	TRBV2	ASGGAGVNEQF
-	TRBJ1-2	TRBV5-1	ASSLGAGKSYGYT
-	TRBJ1-1	TRBV28	ASSWGGRLNAEAF
-	TRBJ1-1	TRBV6-5	ASSYRGGDTEAF
TRBD2	TRBJ2-1	TRBV5-1	ASSGTSGTFLSYNEQF
-	TRBJ2-2	TRBV5-4	ASSPGVTGELF
TRBD1	TRBJ2-1	TRBV5-1	ASSLAGQGLYNEQF
-	TRBJ2-1	TRBV7-2	ASSSGVQGLGYNEQF
TRBD2	TRBJ2-3	TRBV4-2	ASSQVGAGDWGTDTQY
-	TRBJ1-1	TRBV30	AWENRAATEAF
-	TRBJ2-7	TRBV28	ASRGRPYEQY